This T cell receptor (beta chain) was identified during a study of cytomegalovirus exposure and HLA in healthy donors. Clones were read by immunoSEQ multiplex PCR, and TCRdb kept only the in-frame ones, dropping some. In the table there are about 180,000 clones, about 89% of which are singletons. The CDR3 covers 14 residues. With 0 bases removed from V and 6 bases from J, the gap between germline ends came to 12 bases. Germline CDR1 reads LNHNV; CDR2 reads YYDKDF (reference sequence). The TCR sequence derives from a man aged 18-30 years in good health and CMV-seropositive. J is TRBJ2-7 and V is TRBV15, with D uncertain. Material: PBMCs. The CDR3 spells CATSRDPVSAEQYF. The CDR3 DNA reads as TGTGCCACCAGCAGAGACCCGGTCAGCGCCGAGCAGTACTTC. The full variable domain, completed using reference TRBV15 and TRBJ2-7, is DAMVIQNPRYQVTQFGKPVTLSCSQTLNHNVMYWYQQKSSQAPKLLFHYYDKDFNNEADTPDNFQSRRPNTSFCFLDIRSPGLGDTAMYLCATSRDPVSAEQYFGPGTRLTVT.